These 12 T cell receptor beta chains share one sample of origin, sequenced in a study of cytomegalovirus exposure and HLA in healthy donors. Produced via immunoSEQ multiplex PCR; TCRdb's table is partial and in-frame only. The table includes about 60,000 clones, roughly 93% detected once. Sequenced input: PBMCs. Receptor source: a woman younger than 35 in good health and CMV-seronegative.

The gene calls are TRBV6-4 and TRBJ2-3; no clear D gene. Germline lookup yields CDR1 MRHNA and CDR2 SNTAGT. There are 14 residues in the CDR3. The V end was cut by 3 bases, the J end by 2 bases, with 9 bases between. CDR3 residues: CASSEMPDTDTQYF. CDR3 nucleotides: TGTGCCAGCAGTGAAATGCCAGACACAGATACGCAGTATTTT.

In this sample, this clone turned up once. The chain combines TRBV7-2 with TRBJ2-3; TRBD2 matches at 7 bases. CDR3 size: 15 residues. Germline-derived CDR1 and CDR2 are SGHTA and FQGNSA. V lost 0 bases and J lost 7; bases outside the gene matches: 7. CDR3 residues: CASSLAGGKWNTQYF. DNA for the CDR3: TGTGCCAGCAGCTTAGCGGGGGGGAAGTGGAATACGCAGTATTTT.

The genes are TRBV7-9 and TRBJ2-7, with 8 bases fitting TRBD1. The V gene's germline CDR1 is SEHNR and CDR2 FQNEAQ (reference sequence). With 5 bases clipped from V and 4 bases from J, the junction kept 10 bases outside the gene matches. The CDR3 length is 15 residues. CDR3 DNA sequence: TGTGCCAGCAGCACCCCCGGGACAGGACATTACGAGCAGTACTTC. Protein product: CASSTPGTGHYEQYF.

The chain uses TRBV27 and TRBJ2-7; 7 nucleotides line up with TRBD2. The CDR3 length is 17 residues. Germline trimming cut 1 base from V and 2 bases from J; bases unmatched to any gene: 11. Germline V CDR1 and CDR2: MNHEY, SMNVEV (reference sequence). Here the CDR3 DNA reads TGTGCCAGCAGTTTATGGGCGGGGCTGGGAGGGACCTACGAGCAGTACTTC. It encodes CASSLWAGLGGTYEQYF.

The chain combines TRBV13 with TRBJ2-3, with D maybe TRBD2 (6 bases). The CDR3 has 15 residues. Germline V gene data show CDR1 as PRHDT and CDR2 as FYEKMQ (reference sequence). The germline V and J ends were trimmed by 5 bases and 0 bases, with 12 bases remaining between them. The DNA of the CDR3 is TGTGCCAGCAGCGTCGTGCGGGGTAGCACAGATACGCAGTATTTT. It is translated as CASSVVRGSTDTQYF.

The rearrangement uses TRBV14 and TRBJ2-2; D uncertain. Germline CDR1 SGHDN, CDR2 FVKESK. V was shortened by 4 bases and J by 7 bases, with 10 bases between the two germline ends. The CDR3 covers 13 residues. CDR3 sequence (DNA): TGTGCCAGCAGCCCTATCGGCGGCGGGGAGCTGTTTTTT. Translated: CASSPIGGGELFF.

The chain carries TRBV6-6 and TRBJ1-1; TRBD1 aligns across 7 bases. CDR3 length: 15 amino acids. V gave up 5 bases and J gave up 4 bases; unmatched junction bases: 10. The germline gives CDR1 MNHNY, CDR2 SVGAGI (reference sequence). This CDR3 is CASSRVTGMVTEAFF. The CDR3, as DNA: TGTGCCAGCAGTCGGGTGACAGGGATGGTCACTGAAGCTTTCTTT.

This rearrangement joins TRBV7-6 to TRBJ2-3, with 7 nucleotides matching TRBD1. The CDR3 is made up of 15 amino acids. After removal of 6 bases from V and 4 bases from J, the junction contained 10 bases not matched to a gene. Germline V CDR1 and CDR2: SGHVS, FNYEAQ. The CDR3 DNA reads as TGTGCCAGCAGTCGAACAGGGGTGGCTTCAGATACGCAGTATTTT. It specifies CASSRTGVASDTQYF.

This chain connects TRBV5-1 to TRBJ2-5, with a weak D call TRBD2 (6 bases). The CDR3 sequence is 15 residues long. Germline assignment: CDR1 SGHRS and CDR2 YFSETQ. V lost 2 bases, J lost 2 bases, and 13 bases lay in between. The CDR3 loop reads CASSLRGTLQETQYF. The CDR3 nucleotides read TGCGCCAGCAGCTTACGGGGGACCCTACAAGAGACCCAGTACTTC.

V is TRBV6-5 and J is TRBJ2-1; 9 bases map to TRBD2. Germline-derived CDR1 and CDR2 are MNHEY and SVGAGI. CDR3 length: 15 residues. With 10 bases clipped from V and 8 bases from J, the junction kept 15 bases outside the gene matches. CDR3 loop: CATFRDPGTSYEQFF. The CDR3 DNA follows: TGTGCCACCTTCCGAGACCCGGGGACTAGCTATGAGCAGTTCTTC.

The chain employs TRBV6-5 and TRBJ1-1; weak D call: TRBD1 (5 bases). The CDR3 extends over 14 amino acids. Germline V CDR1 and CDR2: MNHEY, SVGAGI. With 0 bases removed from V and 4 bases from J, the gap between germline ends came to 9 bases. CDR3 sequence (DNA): TGTGCCAGCAGTTACTCGGGGGGGGGCACTGAAGCTTTCTTT. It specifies CASSYSGGGTEAFF.

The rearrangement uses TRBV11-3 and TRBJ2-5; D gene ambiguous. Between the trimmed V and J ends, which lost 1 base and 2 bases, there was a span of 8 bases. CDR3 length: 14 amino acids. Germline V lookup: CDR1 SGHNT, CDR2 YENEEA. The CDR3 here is CASSLVGGQETQYF. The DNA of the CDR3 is TGTGCCAGCAGCTTAGTTGGCGGACAAGAGACCCAGTACTTC. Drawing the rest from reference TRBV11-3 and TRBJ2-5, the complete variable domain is EAGVVQSPRYKIIEKKQPVAFWCNPISGHNTLYWYLQNLGQGPELLIRYENEEAVDDSQLPKDRFSAERLKGVDSTLKIQPAELGDSAVYLCASSLVGGQETQYFGPGTRLLVL.